The 6 T cell receptor beta chains below all came from one sample that was sequenced in a study of T-cell reconstitution after alpha-beta-depleted transplantation in children. Preparation of the TCRbeta library was carried out with unique molecular identifiers. In TCRdb, the PCR reads were re-called with MiXCR into one record per CDR3 protein. The sample has hundreds of thousands of distinct CDR3 sequences; 16% are singletons. The specimen was PBMCs from the stem cell graft donor, collected from the stem cell graft. These receptors were obtained from a human donor who donated a stem cell graft to a child with acute myeloid leukemia.

This clonotype was seen only a few times. This chain joins TRBV6-1 and TRBJ2-3; tentatively, D is TRBD1 or TRBD2 (5 bases each). The CDR3 spans 17 residues. The germline V gene has CDR1 MNHNS and CDR2 SASEGT. V was cut by 1 base and J by 0 bases, with 14 bases left in between. CDR3 DNA: TGTGCCAGCAGTGAAGGGCCGACCGGGACCAGCACAGATACGCAGTATTTT. Its protein is CASSEGPTGTSTDTQYF.

This clonotype was counted ten times or more. The chain links TRBV15 to TRBJ2-5, with D unresolved. CDR3 size: 12 residues. V was trimmed by 0 bases and J by 5 bases, leaving 4 bases between them. Germline loops: CDR1 LNHNV, CDR2 YYDKDF (reference sequence). This CDR3 is CATSRDGETQYF. The CDR3 nucleotides are TGTGCCACCAGCAGAGATGGGGAGACCCAGTACTTC. The full variable domain, rest sourced from reference TRBV15 and TRBJ2-5, is DAMVIQNPRYQVTQFGKPVTLSCSQTLNHNVMYWYQQKSSQAPKLLFHYYDKDFNNEADTPDNFQSRRPNTSFCFLDIRSPGLGDTAMYLCATSRDGETQYFGPGTRLLVL.

This clonotype has more than one count but fewer than ten. The rearrangement uses TRBV20-1 and TRBJ1-5; no clear D. The ends were cut back, 5 bases at V and 7 bases at J, with 21 bases in the middle. The CDR3 consists of 15 residues. The germline CDR1 and CDR2 sequences are DFQATT and SNEGSKA (reference sequence). The CDR3 DNA reads as TGCAGTGCTCATGGCGATGGGTATGGGCACCAGCCCCAGCATTTT. It yields the protein CSAHGDGYGHQPQHF.

This clonotype appeared a few times. The chain links TRBV7-2 to TRBJ2-2, with no clear D. The CDR3 sequence is 13 residues long. Per germline, CDR1 SGHTA and CDR2 FQGNSA. Trimming stripped 1 base from V and 5 bases from J, with 5 bases between. The CDR3 here is CASSLVPTGELFF. The CDR3, as DNA: TGTGCCAGCAGCTTAGTTCCAACCGGGGAGCTGTTTTTT. Complete variable domain (other parts from reference TRBV7-2 and TRBJ2-2): GAGVSQSPSNKVTEKGKDVELRCDPISGHTALYWYRQSLGQGLEFLIYFQGNSAPDKSGLPSDRFSAERTGGSVSTLTIQRTQQEDSAVYLCASSLVPTGELFFGEGSRLTVL.

The V call is TRBV5-1, the J call TRBJ2-2, with a weak D call TRBD2 (6 bases). The CDR3 contains 16 residues. Trimming took 2 bases from V and 3 from J, leaving 14 bases between them. Per the germline V gene, CDR1 is SGHRS and CDR2 is YFSETQ. For the CDR3, the DNA is TGCGCCAGCAGCTTTGGAGGGGCTCTGGACACCGGGGAGCTGTTTTTT. It codes for CASSFGGALDTGELFF.

This chain uses TRBV5-1 with TRBJ2-1; no reliable D call. Trimming pared 1 base from V and 2 bases from J, leaving 7 bases between. The CDR3 covers 14 residues. From germline, CDR1 is SGHRS and CDR2 YFSETQ. In DNA, the CDR3 is TGCGCCAGCAGCTTGACAGCCACCTACAATGAGCAGTTCTTC. Encoded protein: CASSLTATYNEQFF.